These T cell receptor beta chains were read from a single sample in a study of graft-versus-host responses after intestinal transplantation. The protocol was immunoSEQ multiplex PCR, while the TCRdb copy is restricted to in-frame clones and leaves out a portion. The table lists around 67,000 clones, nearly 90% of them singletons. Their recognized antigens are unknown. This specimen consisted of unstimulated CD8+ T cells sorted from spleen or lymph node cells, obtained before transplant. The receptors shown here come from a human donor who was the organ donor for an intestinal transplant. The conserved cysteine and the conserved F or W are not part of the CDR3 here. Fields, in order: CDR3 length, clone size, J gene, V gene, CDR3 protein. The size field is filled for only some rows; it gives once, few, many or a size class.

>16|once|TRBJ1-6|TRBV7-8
ASSLSRGTGGGNSPLH
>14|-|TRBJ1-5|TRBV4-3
ASSQDRGYGNQPQH
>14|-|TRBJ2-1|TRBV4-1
ASSQASGRALREQF
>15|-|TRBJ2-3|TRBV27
ASSSGLAGGPSDTQY
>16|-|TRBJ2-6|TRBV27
ASSLYRDGVGGANVLT
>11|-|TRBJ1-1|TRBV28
ASQSAGGPEAF
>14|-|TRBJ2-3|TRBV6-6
ASSITGTGGSDTQY
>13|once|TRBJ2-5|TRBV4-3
ASSRYWTPEETQY
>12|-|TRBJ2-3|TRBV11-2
ASSLVLAGDTQY
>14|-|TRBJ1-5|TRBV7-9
ASQETGGVGNQPQH
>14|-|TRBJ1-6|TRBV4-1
ASSQGVRTYNSPLH
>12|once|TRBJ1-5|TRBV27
ASSFKGSALSQH
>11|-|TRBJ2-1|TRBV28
ASSQGASGEQF
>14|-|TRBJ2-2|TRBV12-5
ASGLVQARDTGELF
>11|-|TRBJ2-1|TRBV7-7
ASSRRMQEQQF
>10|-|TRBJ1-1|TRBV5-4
ASRSGQLEAF
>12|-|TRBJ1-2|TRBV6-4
ASSATESNYGYT
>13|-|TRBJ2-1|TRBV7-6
ASSSSGQGGGEQF
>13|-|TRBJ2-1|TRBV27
ASMPVRPEDNEQF
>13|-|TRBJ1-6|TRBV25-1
ASSEWQNYNSPLH
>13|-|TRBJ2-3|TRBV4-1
ASSHLDRELDTQY
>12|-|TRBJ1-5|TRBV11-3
ASSLQGADQPQH
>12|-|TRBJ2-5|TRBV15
ATSRVDREETQY
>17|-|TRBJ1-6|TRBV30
AWSDPPWELSSYNSPLH
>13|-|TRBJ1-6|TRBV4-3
ASSHGTANNSPLH
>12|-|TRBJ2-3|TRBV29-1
SGGGAGITDTQY
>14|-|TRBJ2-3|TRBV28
ASSHPGGLSTDTQY
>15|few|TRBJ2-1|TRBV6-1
ASSASQGSGGLNEQF
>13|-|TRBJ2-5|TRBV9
ASSGERDVEETQY